The entry below describes one TCR beta chain. The data are from a study of blood T cell repertoires in COVID-19. CDR1 is KGHSH, CDR2 LQKENI, per germline. The CDR3 totals 13 residues. V was trimmed by 0 bases and J by 4 bases, leaving 6 bases between them. Method: immunoSEQ multiplex PCR; TCRdb's copy keeps in-frame clones and lacks some. Of 180,000 or so clones in the sample, around four fifths were seen once. The sequence derives from a woman aged 45-65 years who had recovered from COVID-19. The J gene is TRBJ2-5, the V gene TRBV18; TRBD1 might be the D (6 bases). Sequencing used PBMCs or T cells enriched from blood (not recorded which). The CDR3 DNA reads TGTGCCAGCTCACCACCACAGGGAGAGACCCAGTACTTC. Translating it yields CASSPPQGETQYF.